One and the same sample provided the 32 T cell receptor beta chains below, sequenced in a study of cytomegalovirus exposure and HLA in healthy donors. The PCR ran on 60 Vbeta and 13 Jbeta primers. Sequencing was performed with immunoSEQ multiplex PCR; in TCRdb, only in-frame clones are kept and a portion is missing. The sample includes 150,000 to 200,000 clones, roughly 77% of them seen just once. What was sequenced was PBMCs. These receptor sequences come from a woman in her fifties or sixties in good health and CMV-seronegative.

This clone came up a few times. V gene TRBV4-3 combines with J gene TRBJ1-2; TRBD1 agrees at 7 bases. The CDR3 covers 16 residues. Per the germline V gene, CDR1 is LGHNA and CDR2 is YSLEER. Germline trimming cut 1 base from V and 2 bases from J; bases unmatched to any gene: 7. The DNA for the CDR3 is TGCGCCAGCAGCCAAGTGTTCCCGGGACAGAACTATGGCTACACCTTC. Translating gives CASSQVFPGQNYGYTF.

The V gene is TRBV28, the J gene TRBJ2-7, with D perhaps matching TRBD1 (6 bases). The CDR3 totals 16 residues. V shed 7 bases and J shed 1 base, with 20 bases lying between them. CDR1 MDHEN and CDR2 SYDVKM come from the germline V gene. The CDR3 region has the DNA TGTGCCAGCATGCGTGGGGGCAGGGGTGCTTCCTACGAGCAGTACTTC. This translates into CASMRGGRGASYEQYF.

The chain recombines TRBV5-1 with TRBJ1-6, with a possible D match to TRBD1 (5 bases). Per the germline V gene, CDR1 is SGHRS and CDR2 is YFSETQ. The V end lost 0 bases, the J end lost 5 bases, and 9 bases lay between the germline ends. This CDR3 comprises 15 residues. This CDR3 reads CASSLAKGNNSPLHF. The CDR3 region has the DNA TGCGCCAGCAGCTTGGCTAAGGGGAATAATTCACCCCTCCACTTT.

The rearrangement joins TRBV27 to TRBJ1-6; TRBD1 matches 8 bases. The CDR3 runs 15 residues. The germline gives CDR1 MNHEY, CDR2 SMNVEV (reference sequence). The V segment lost 7 bases and the J segment 7 bases; nucleotides outside the gene matches: 9. The CDR3 here is CASTPRGRRNSPLHF. The CDR3 bases are TGTGCCAGCACTCCCAGGGGGCGAAGGAATTCACCCCTCCACTTT.

This clone was counted only a few times. For the CDR3, the DNA is TGTGCCAGCAGCACTAGCGGGAGAGATACGCAGTATTTT. Translation: CASSTSGRDTQYF. V is TRBV7-2 and J is TRBJ2-3; 11 bases match TRBD2. CDR1 is SGHTA, CDR2 FQGNSA, per germline. V lost 5 bases to trimming and J lost 5 bases; unmatched junction nucleotides: 0. The CDR3 totals 13 residues. Drawing the rest from reference TRBV7-2 and TRBJ2-3, the complete variable domain is GAGVSQSPSNKVTEKGKDVELRCDPISGHTALYWYRQSLGQGLEFLIYFQGNSAPDKSGLPSDRFSAERTGGSVSTLTIQRTQQEDSAVYLCASSTSGRDTQYFGPGTRLTVL.

On this clone itself: In the same sample, other DNA sequences code for this CDR3. The rearrangement uses TRBV28 and TRBJ2-7; D call uncertain. The CDR3 consists of 11 residues. Trimming removed 3 bases at V and 6 bases at J, with 6 bases between. Germline CDR1 and CDR2: MDHEN and SYDVKM. This CDR3 is CASSFTGEQYF. The CDR3 DNA sequence: TGTGCCAGCAGTTTTACTGGCGAGCAGTACTTC.

The chain couples TRBV18 to TRBJ1-1, with D hard to call. CDR1 is KGHSH and CDR2 is LQKENI in the germline V gene. V gave up 6 bases and J gave up 1 base, with 12 bases separating them. The CDR3 has 14 amino acids. The CDR3: CASSRGRENTEAFF. CDR3 bases: TGTGCCAGCTCCCGAGGACGGGAGAACACTGAAGCTTTCTTT.

The CDR3 spells CASSLSGTAGYEQYF. The CDR3, as DNA: TGCGCCAGCAGCTTGTCCGGGACAGCGGGCTACGAGCAGTACTTC. The V call is TRBV5-1, the J call TRBJ2-7; possibly TRBD1 for D (7 bases). The CDR3 extends over 15 amino acids. V was clipped by 1 base and J by 3 bases, with 14 bases between them. Germline values: CDR1 SGHRS, CDR2 YFSETQ.

The table lists this clone with a count of one. The chain joins TRBV7-8 to TRBJ1-2; D ambiguous. The V end was cut by 5 bases, the J end by 8 bases, with 15 bases between. The CDR3 contains 13 residues. Germline V lookup: CDR1 SGHVS, CDR2 FQNEAQ. The CDR3 region has the DNA TGTGCCAGCAGCCAGAGGGCAGGCCGGGGCTACACCTTC. It is translated as CASSQRAGRGYTF.

The chain recombines TRBV4-3 with TRBJ2-3, with TRBD1 matching 10 bases. V trimming: 0 bases; J trimming: 3 bases; junction bases outside the gene matches: 9. The CDR3 has 18 residues. The germline V gene encodes CDR1 LGHNA and CDR2 YSLEER. DNA of the CDR3: TGCGCCAGCAGCCAAGATGGGTTGTGGACAGGGGGGACAGATACGCAGTATTTT. It is translated as CASSQDGLWTGGTDTQYF.

V and J are TRBV25-1 and TRBJ2-3, with no clear D. Trimming stripped 4 bases from V and 0 bases from J, with 8 bases between. The CDR3 consists of 14 residues. Germline CDR1 and CDR2: MGHDK and SYGVNS. CDR3 in DNA: TGTGCCAGCAGTGTAAGACACAGCACAGATACGCAGTATTTT. Translated: CASSVRHSTDTQYF.

The CDR3 loop is CASSLVGTGNYGYTF. DNA of the CDR3: TGTGCCAGCAGTTTAGTAGGGACAGGGAACTATGGCTACACCTTC. The chain is built from TRBV27 and TRBJ1-2; TRBD1 matches 9 bases. Germline V lookup: CDR1 MNHEY, CDR2 SMNVEV (reference sequence). V was clipped by 2 bases and J by 2 bases; unmatched bases: 3. The CDR3 sequence is 15 residues long.

Only a few counts were recorded for this clone. The chain couples TRBV6-5 to TRBJ1-3; 9 bases fit TRBD1. V gave up 10 bases and J gave up 2 bases; unmatched junction bases: 6. CDR3 length: 14 residues. Germline CDR1 reads MNHEY; CDR2 reads SVGAGI. The CDR3 is CATGDRGTGNTIYF. The DNA of the CDR3 is TGTGCCACCGGCGACAGGGGGACTGGAAACACCATATATTTT.

This rearrangement joins TRBV6-5 to TRBJ2-5, with 9 positions matching TRBD2. The DNA end favors TRBJ2-7, so the J call may be wrong. Germline V lookup: CDR1 MNHEY, CDR2 SVGAGI. The CDR3 extends over 12 amino acids. CDR3 residues: CASSRAGGEQYF. The CDR3 bases are TGTGCCAGCAGCCGAGCGGGAGGCGAGCAGTACTTC.

The chain has TRBV6-5 and TRBJ2-7; possibly TRBD1 for D (6 bases). Trimming cost V 2 bases and J 2 bases, with 10 bases left between them. This CDR3 spans 14 amino acids. CDR1 is MNHEY, CDR2 SVGAGI, per germline. The CDR3 region has the DNA TGTGCCAGCAGTTACAGCGCAGGGGCCTACGAGCAGTACTTC. It is translated as CASSYSAGAYEQYF.

CDR3 sequence reads: CASSLGANWASDTQYF. The CDR3 DNA follows: TGTGCCAGCAGTTTGGGGGCGAACTGGGCGTCAGATACGCAGTATTTT. This chain connects TRBV27 to TRBJ2-3, with a weak D call TRBD1 (6 bases). CDR3 length equals 16 residues. The germline CDR1 and CDR2 sequences are MNHEY and SMNVEV (reference sequence). V lost 3 bases and J lost 4, with 17 bases in between.

CDR3 region: CASSYLASPGELFF. For the CDR3, the DNA is TGTGCCAGTTCTTATCTGGCTTCTCCCGGGGAGCTGTTTTTT. The chain uses TRBV19 and TRBJ2-2, with no clear D. CDR1 LNHDA and CDR2 SQIVND come from the germline V gene (reference sequence). V was pared by 8 bases and J by 6 bases, with 16 bases between. The CDR3 consists of 14 residues.

J is TRBJ1-2 and V is TRBV29-1; D not resolved. The V gene's germline CDR1 is SQVTM and CDR2 ANQGSEA. The CDR3 sequence is 11 residues long. V lost 8 bases, J lost 4 bases, and 11 bases lay in between. CDR3 protein: CSTREGYGYTF. The CDR3 region has the DNA TGCAGCACGAGGGAGGGCTATGGCTACACCTTC. The variable domain in full, completed from reference TRBV29-1 and TRBJ1-2, reads SAVISQKPSRDICQRGTSLTIQCQVDSQVTMMFWYRQQPGQSLTLIATANQGSEATYESGFVIDKFPISRPNLTFSTLTVSNMSPEDSSIYLCSTREGYGYTFGSGTRLTVV.

The chain has TRBV5-1 and TRBJ1-4; no clear D. The CDR3 runs 15 residues. V lost 4 bases to trimming and J lost 7 bases, with 17 bases between them. Germline loops: CDR1 SGHRS, CDR2 YFSETQ. DNA of the CDR3: TGCGCCAGCAGCAGGTACGGGTATCCTTCTGAAAAACTGTTTTTT. As protein: CASSRYGYPSEKLFF.

The chain employs TRBV20-1 and TRBJ2-5; 7 bases agree with TRBD1. Germline V CDR1 and CDR2: DFQATT, SNEGSKA (reference sequence). The ends lost 8 bases at V and 5 bases at J; junction bases unmatched: 5. CDR3 length equals 11 residues. The DNA for the CDR3 is TGCAGTCTTTTCAGGGGGGAGACCCAGTACTTC. It translates to CSLFRGETQYF.

The rearrangement uses TRBV7-2 and TRBJ2-1; 9 bases are shared with TRBD2. V lost 2 bases, J lost 10 bases, and 15 bases stayed unmatched. Germline assignment: CDR1 SGHTA and CDR2 FQGNSA. The CDR3 is 17 amino acids. CDR3 DNA sequence: TGTGCCAGCAGCTTACGGGGGTATAGCGGGGGCCAGCGGGAGCAGTTCTTC. It specifies CASSLRGYSGGQREQFF.

The rearrangement links TRBV5-4 to TRBJ2-3, with 8 nucleotides matching TRBD1. The V gene end was trimmed by 4 bases and the J gene end by 7 bases; junction bases not matched to a gene: 8. The CDR3 runs to 14 residues. Germline values: CDR1 SGHNT, CDR2 YYREEE (reference sequence). CDR3 in amino acids: CASSGRTGRNTQYF. CDR3 nucleotides: TGTGCCAGCAGCGGACGGACAGGGCGTAATACGCAGTATTTT. Complete variable domain (other parts from reference TRBV5-4 and TRBJ2-3): ETGVTQSPTHLIKTRGQQVTLRCSSQSGHNTVSWYQQALGQGPQFIFQYYREEENGRGNFPPRFSGLQFPNYSSELNVNALELDDSALYLCASSGRTGRNTQYFGPGTRLTVL.

V is TRBV28 and J is TRBJ2-1; 7 bases are a match to TRBD1. The trim removed 8 bases at V and 5 bases at J, leaving 9 bases unmatched. Germline CDR1 is MDHEN and CDR2 is SYDVKM. The CDR3 has 14 residues. The CDR3 sequence is CASVVGTANNEQFF. The CDR3 DNA follows: TGTGCCAGCGTCGTTGGGACAGCCAACAATGAGCAGTTCTTC.

This chain connects TRBV7-9 to TRBJ2-7; 8 bases are shared with TRBD1. V trimming: 6 bases; J trimming: 4 bases; junction bases outside the gene matches: 5. This CDR3 comprises 13 residues. The germline V gene encodes CDR1 SEHNR and CDR2 FQNEAQ (reference sequence). The CDR3 sequence: CASRLNRGYEQYF. The CDR3 bases are TGTGCCAGCAGGTTAAACAGGGGGTACGAGCAGTACTTC.

This clone is a singleton in its sample. This rearrangement joins TRBV7-3 to TRBJ1-1; D is unclear. Looked up from germline, CDR1 is SGHTA and CDR2 is FQGTGA. V gave up 5 bases and J gave up 0 bases, with 7 bases separating them. CDR3 length equals 13 residues. CDR3 bases: TGTGCCAGCAGCGAACACATGAACACTGAAGCTTTCTTT. Amino acids: CASSEHMNTEAFF.

This chain uses TRBV7-6 with TRBJ2-7, with 11 positions matching TRBD1. V was clipped by 4 bases and J by 2 bases; unmatched bases: 10. This CDR3 contains 17 residues. The V gene's germline CDR1 is SGHVS and CDR2 FNYEAQ. CDR3 loop: CASSSRSGTGGPYEQYF. In nucleotides, the CDR3 is TGTGCCAGCAGCTCCCGTTCCGGGACAGGGGGTCCCTACGAGCAGTACTTC.

The chain couples TRBV15 to TRBJ1-5; a possible D gene is TRBD1 (5 bases). The CDR3 is 15 residues long. V shed 3 bases and J shed 7 bases, with 16 bases lying between them. Germline V CDR1 and CDR2: LNHNV, YYDKDF (reference sequence). CDR3 in amino acids: CATSSYLQGGQPQHF. The CDR3 DNA reads as TGTGCCACCAGCAGTTATCTGCAGGGAGGGCAGCCCCAGCATTTT. The whole variable domain, remainder taken from reference TRBV15 and TRBJ1-5, is DAMVIQNPRYQVTQFGKPVTLSCSQTLNHNVMYWYQQKSSQAPKLLFHYYDKDFNNEADTPDNFQSRRPNTSFCFLDIRSPGLGDTAMYLCATSSYLQGGQPQHFGDGTRLSIL.

V and J are TRBV5-1 and TRBJ2-7; 7 nucleotides align to TRBD1. The ends lost 2 bases at V and 6 bases at J; junction bases unmatched: 14. Germline CDR1 SGHRS, CDR2 YFSETQ. The CDR3 covers 16 residues. CDR3 sequence (DNA): TGCGCCAGCAGCTTACCGATGACAGGGCTTAGGGGCGAGCAGTACTTC. Its translation is CASSLPMTGLRGEQYF. The full variable domain, in which reference TRBV5-1 and TRBJ2-7 provide the parts outside the CDR3, is KAGVTQTPRYLIKTRGQQVTLSCSPISGHRSVSWYQQTPGQGLQFLFEYFSETQRNKGNFPGRFSGRQFSNSRSEMNVSTLELGDSALYLCASSLPMTGLRGEQYFGPGTRLTVT.

V gene TRBV7-6 combines with J gene TRBJ2-2; TRBD2 matches 11 bases. Germline V CDR1 and CDR2: SGHVS, FNYEAQ. The CDR3 sequence is 17 residues long. The V segment lost 5 bases and the J segment 6 bases; nucleotides outside the gene matches: 11. The CDR3 protein is CASSPLAGVGGPGELFF. DNA for the CDR3: TGTGCCAGCAGCCCACTAGCGGGAGTTGGGGGGCCCGGGGAGCTGTTTTTT.

As for this clone: The same CDR3 is also encoded by other DNA sequences in this sample. V and J are TRBV5-1 and TRBJ2-1; 8 bases are a match to TRBD2. The CDR3 has 18 amino acids. Germline V gene lookup returns CDR1 SGHRS and CDR2 YFSETQ. After removal of 7 bases from V and 5 bases from J, the junction contained 20 bases not matched to a gene. Here the CDR3 reads CASGRWDFAGGTDNEQFF. CDR3 DNA sequence: TGCGCCAGCGGACGGTGGGACTTTGCGGGAGGAACTGACAATGAGCAGTTCTTC.

The chain joins TRBV9 to TRBJ2-1; D perhaps matches TRBD1 (6 bases). Germline V gene data show CDR1 as SGDLS and CDR2 as YYNGEE. The CDR3 extends over 16 amino acids. With 0 bases removed from V and 8 bases from J, the gap between germline ends came to 18 bases. CDR3 bases: TGTGCCAGCAGCGTAGTGGGGAACAGGGTGGCGGATGAGCAGTTCTTC. Its protein product is CASSVVGNRVADEQFF.

The chain uses TRBV9 and TRBJ2-3; TRBD2 agrees at 13 bases. The CDR3 has 17 amino acids. V gave up 3 bases and J gave up 5 bases; unmatched junction bases: 9. In germline, CDR1 is SGDLS, CDR2 YYNGEE. The CDR3 DNA is TGTGCCAGCAGCGCAACTAGCGGGGGGGCCGGGGTAGATACGCAGTATTTT. Translating gives CASSATSGGAGVDTQYF.